These T cell receptor beta chains were read from a single sample in a study of cytomegalovirus exposure and HLA in healthy donors. The data were produced by immunoSEQ multiplex PCR, yet TCRdb's version contains in-frame clones alone and is incomplete. The profile shows 100,000 to 120,000 clones, 76% of them singletons. The sequencing sample was made of PBMCs. These receptor sequences come from a man aged 25-45 years in good health and CMV-seropositive. The CDR3 runs from the conserved cysteine through the conserved F or W. The D gene is left open where the match is weak. The listing skips clone size in some rows; elsewhere it reads once, few, many or a size class.

clone_size j_call v_call d_call cdr3_length cdr3_aa cdr3_nt
- TRBJ2-1 TRBV11-2 TRBD2 18 CASSFPASGGPSYNEQFF TGTGCCAGCAGCTTTCCCGCTAGCGGGGGGCCCTCCTACAATGAGCAGTTCTTC
once TRBJ1-6 TRBV21-1 - 14 CASSKGRNNSPLHF TGTGCCAGCAGCAAAGGCAGGAACAATTCACCCCTCCACTTT
- TRBJ1-4 TRBV7-2 TRBD1 16 CASSSQDRSTNEKLFF TGTGCCAGCAGCTCACAGGACAGGTCAACTAATGAAAAACTGTTTTTT
few TRBJ1-3 TRBV2 - 12 CASRADGNTIYF TGTGCCAGCAGGGCGGATGGAAACACCATATATTTT
- TRBJ2-5 TRBV5-4 - 13 CASSFDRRETQYF TGTGCCAGCAGCTTTGACCGGAGGGAGACCCAGTACTTC
- TRBJ1-5 TRBV5-5 TRBD1 16 CASSRDGTGLGQPQHF TGTGCCAGCAGCCGGGACGGGACAGGGTTAGGTCAGCCCCAGCATTTT
- TRBJ2-2 TRBV19 TRBD2 16 CASKHPGLAGPGELFF TGTGCCAGTAAACACCCGGGACTAGCGGGGCCCGGGGAGCTGTTTTTT
few TRBJ1-6 TRBV7-2 - 16 CASSLKPDSFVSPLHF TGTGCCAGCAGCTTAAAACCCGACAGTTTCGTTTCACCCCTCCACTTT
- TRBJ2-5 TRBV28 - 14 CASKLARGRETQYF TGTGCCAGCAAACTAGCCCGGGGTCGGGAGACCCAGTACTTC
once TRBJ1-1 TRBV9 - 15 CASSATDLMNTEAFF TGTGCCAGCAGCGCTACAGACCTTATGAACACTGAAGCTTTCTTT
- TRBJ2-7 TRBV27 TRBD2 18 CASSLSASGGQSSYEQYF TGTGCCAGCAGTTTATCTGCTAGCGGGGGCCAGAGCTCCTACGAGCAGTACTTC
- TRBJ2-2 TRBV5-1 TRBD2 19 CASSLAGPSGGANTGELFF TGCGCCAGCAGCTTGGCCGGGCCCAGCGGGGGCGCGAACACCGGGGAGCTGTTTTTT
- TRBJ2-2 TRBV5-4 TRBD1 18 CASSPTGQSKKNTGELFF TGTGCCAGCAGCCCAACGGGACAGTCAAAGAAAAACACCGGGGAGCTGTTTTTT
- TRBJ2-7 TRBV28 - 15 CASSFLMTGPGEQYF TGTGCCAGCAGTTTCCTGATGACTGGCCCGGGTGAGCAGTACTTC
once TRBJ2-7 TRBV11-2 TRBD1 14 CASSRGQGLDEQYF TGTGCCAGCAGCCGGGGACAGGGCCTCGACGAGCAGTACTTC
- TRBJ2-3 TRBV7-3 - 13 CASSSAQTDTQYF TGTGCCAGCAGCTCCGCCCAGACAGATACGCAGTATTTT
- TRBJ1-5 TRBV7-2 - 14 CASSPGGGSQPQHF TGTGCCAGCAGCCCGGGGGGGGGCAGCCAGCCCCAGCATTTT
- TRBJ2-3 TRBV19 - 13 CASSIVVGDTQYF TGTGCCAGTAGTATAGTGGTCGGAGATACGCAGTATTTT
- TRBJ1-1 TRBV7-9 TRBD1 14 CASSLLGTGTEAFF TGTGCCAGCAGCCTGCTTGGGACAGGGACCGAAGCTTTCTTT
- TRBJ1-2 TRBV4-3 - 15 CASSQDVGINYGYTF TGCGCCAGCAGCCAAGACGTCGGGATTAACTATGGCTACACCTTC
few TRBJ1-2 TRBV6-5 - 16 CASSYGTTHWGDGYTF TGTGCCAGCAGTTACGGGACTACACACTGGGGGGACGGCTACACCTTC
- TRBJ2-5 TRBV28 - 12 CASSSPGKTQYF TGTGCCAGCAGTTCCCCCGGGAAGACCCAGTACTTC
- TRBJ1-1 TRBV4-1 - 19 CASSQNYAQRRVWNTEAFF TGCGCCAGCAGCCAGAATTATGCCCAGCGCAGGGTATGGAACACTGAAGCTTTCTTT
- TRBJ1-5 TRBV14 TRBD1 18 CASSQEEGQGASNQPQHF TGTGCCAGCAGCCAAGAGGAGGGACAGGGGGCTAGCAATCAGCCCCAGCATTTT
- TRBJ2-4 TRBV11-2 - 18 CASSPGADRTLAKNIQYF TGTGCCAGCTCTCCGGGAGCAGATAGAACCCTAGCCAAAAACATTCAGTACTTC
few TRBJ1-1 TRBV11-2 - 14 CASSTRRGNTEAFF TGTGCCAGCAGCACCCGACGGGGGAACACTGAAGCTTTCTTT
- TRBJ2-3 TRBV7-9 - 12 CASRRFTDTQYF TGTGCCAGCAGGAGATTCACAGATACGCAGTATTTT
- TRBJ2-7 TRBV4-1 TRBD2 16 CASSHPQAGGKYEQYF TGCGCCAGCAGCCATCCCCAAGCGGGGGGGAAGTACGAGCAGTACTTC
- TRBJ1-1 TRBV19 - 16 CASSIDLRAAGGRAFF TGTGCCAGTAGTATAGATCTACGGGCGGCCGGAGGGAGAGCTTTCTTT
- TRBJ1-5 TRBV10-3 - 15 CAISGGGLSNQPQHF TGTGCCATCAGTGGCGGGGGGCTTAGCAATCAGCCCCAGCATTTT
- TRBJ2-7 TRBV30 TRBD1 16 CAFWAGGSGNTYEQYF TGTGCCTTCTGGGCAGGGGGAAGTGGGAATACCTACGAGCAGTACTTC
- TRBJ1-2 TRBV27 TRBD1 15 CASRLGQGANYGYTF TGTGCCAGCAGACTGGGACAGGGAGCTAACTATGGCTACACCTTC
- TRBJ1-4 TRBV5-1 - 14 CASRGGLGSEKLFF TGCGCCAGCAGGGGAGGATTGGGAAGCGAAAAACTGTTTTTT
few TRBJ1-5 TRBV11-2 TRBD1 18 CASSLGAGTGVLRQPQHF TGTGCCAGCAGCTTGGGCGCCGGGACAGGGGTGTTGAGGCAGCCCCAGCATTTT
- TRBJ2-2 TRBV11-2 TRBD1 16 CASSQGVADNTGELFF TGTGCCAGCAGCCAGGGGGTGGCTGATAACACCGGGGAGCTGTTTTTT
few TRBJ2-7 TRBV7-6 - 12 CASSPRGYEQYF TGTGCCAGCAGCCCTAGGGGGTACGAGCAGTACTTC
- TRBJ2-7 TRBV19 TRBD2 14 CASSMKGTNYEQYF TGTGCCAGTAGTATGAAGGGGACTAACTACGAGCAGTACTTC
once TRBJ2-7 TRBV6-6 TRBD1 15 CASSPDRAGFSEQYF TGTGCCAGCAGTCCGGACAGGGCGGGGTTCTCCGAGCAGTACTTC
- TRBJ2-5 TRBV7-2 TRBD2 15 CASSRGGWYQETQYF TGTGCCAGCAGTCGGGGGGGCTGGTACCAAGAGACCCAGTACTTC
once TRBJ2-7 TRBV29-1 TRBD1 15 CSARTGTGGVYEQYF TGCAGCGCCAGGACCGGGACAGGGGGCGTTTACGAGCAGTACTTC
- TRBJ1-2 TRBV4-3 - 15 CASSQDQQAAYGYTF TGCGCCAGCAGCCAAGATCAGCAGGCTGCCTATGGCTACACCTTC
- TRBJ1-5 TRBV6-6 - 14 CASSSGQGDQPQHF TGTGCCAGCAGTTCCGGACAAGGAGATCAGCCCCAGCATTTT
- TRBJ1-5 TRBV28 TRBD1 15 CASSLLTGGAQPQHF TGTGCCAGCAGTTTATTGACAGGGGGTGCTCAGCCCCAGCATTTT
- TRBJ2-3 TRBV9 TRBD2 15 CASSVGGSGWDTQYF TGTGCCAGCAGCGTAGGGGGTAGCGGGTGGGATACGCAGTATTTT
- TRBJ2-7 TRBV11-2 TRBD2 15 CASSLWTSGAYEQYF TGTGCCAGCAGCCTTTGGACTAGCGGGGCCTACGAGCAGTACTTC
- TRBJ1-2 TRBV12-5 TRBD1 13 CASTRQGAGGYTF TGTGCTAGTACCCGACAGGGGGCGGGTGGCTACACCTTC
- TRBJ1-2 TRBV30 - 13 CAWSQNRASGYTF TGTGCCTGGAGTCAAAACAGGGCTAGCGGCTACACCTTC
- TRBJ1-5 TRBV4-1 TRBD1 16 CASSPIPDRAHQPQHF TGCGCCAGCAGCCCTATACCTGACAGGGCCCATCAGCCCCAGCATTTT
- TRBJ2-1 TRBV27 - 13 CASSSLGEDEQFF TGTGCCAGCAGTTCTCTAGGGGAGGATGAGCAGTTCTTC
- TRBJ2-2 TRBV5-5 TRBD2 15 CASSRTSEYTGELFF TGTGCCAGCAGCAGGACTAGCGAATACACCGGGGAGCTGTTTTTT
- TRBJ2-7 TRBV21-1 - 15 CASSESAAPSYEQYF TGTGCCAGCAGCGAGTCCGCGGCTCCATCCTACGAGCAGTACTTC
- TRBJ1-1 TRBV2 TRBD1 13 CASSRGQGAEAFF TGTGCCAGCAGCCGTGGACAGGGCGCTGAAGCTTTCTTT
- TRBJ2-2 TRBV29-1 - 11 CSVRLEGRLFF TGCAGCGTTCGTTTGGAGGGTCGGCTGTTTTTT